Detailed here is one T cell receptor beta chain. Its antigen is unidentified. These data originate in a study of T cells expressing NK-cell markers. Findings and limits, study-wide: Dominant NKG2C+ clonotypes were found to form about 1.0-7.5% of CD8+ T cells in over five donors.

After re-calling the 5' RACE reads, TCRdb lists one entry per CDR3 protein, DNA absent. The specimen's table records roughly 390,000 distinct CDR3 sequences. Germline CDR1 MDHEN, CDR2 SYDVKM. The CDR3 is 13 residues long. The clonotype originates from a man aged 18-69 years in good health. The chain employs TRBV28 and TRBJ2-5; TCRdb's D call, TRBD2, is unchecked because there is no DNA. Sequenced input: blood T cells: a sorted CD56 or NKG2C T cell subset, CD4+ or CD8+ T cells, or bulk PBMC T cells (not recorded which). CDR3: CASPAGLEETQYF.